This T cell receptor beta chain emerged from a study of blood T cells in healthy people across ages (dated by TCRdb to the mid-2010s). Some background on the complete study: In model experiments, template switching captured about one uniquely barcoded TCR beta cDNA molecule for every two T cells. To avoid experimental bias, donors of different ages were distributed randomly across sequencing lanes. To track age-related changes in TCR beta repertoire diversity, the study relied on deep sequencing normalized with unique cDNA molecular identifiers. Four age groups were formed from the donors: young (average roughly 16 years), middle-aged (just under 40), aged (about 62) and long-lived (more than 75). Two additional independent replicas of 1 million unique cDNA reads from the same blood draw were analyzed for two donors (one aged 18 to 30 and one aged 80 or older).

At the junction V is shortened by 5 bases and J by 4 bases, with 11 bases in between. The CDR3 starts with the cysteine, ends with the phenylalanine, and has 13 residues. Only the CDR3 part of the read is kept: 39 bases, read in frame from the first base. CDR1 and CDR2 are drawn from the germline V gene (reference sequence): PRHDT, FYEKMQ. The library was produced with 5' RACE. The sample was run on an Illumina HiSeq 2500. A second PCR of about 7 to 12 cycles was run with a J-beta primer mix and a sample-barcoded 5' primer. A unique molecular identifier was introduced onto each TCR beta cDNA molecule by a template-switch 5' adaptor carrying 12 random nucleotides. At least 2.5 million CDR3-containing paired-end reads were obtained from each sample. First-strand cDNA synthesis was performed from all RNA using the Mint cDNA synthesis kit, with priming by a TRBC-specific oligonucleotide. Following uracil-DNA glycosylase treatment, a first 18-cycle PCR with universal primers M1SS and BC2_uni_R was performed on all cDNA. On the authors' methods: For normalization, 1 million high-quality reads, each with a distinct molecular identifier, were randomly selected from each sample. Instead of being binned into consensus sequences, reads that shared molecular identifiers were thrown out. MiTCR, with a Q25 quality threshold and the strictest error-elimination algorithm, was used for CDR3 identification, clonotype clustering and error correction. Lower-bound total TCR beta diversity was estimated with a nonparametric unseen species model using Euler transformation. TCRdb's own reprocessing of the public reads used fastp at Q25 and MiXCR and kept productive beta chains. Every entry covers one CDR3 protein and lists the most common genes and DNA from its rows. TCRdb, not the original authors, processed these V and J calls. The sample table shows around 1.5 million distinct CDR3 sequences, and about 31% are seen once. The biggest ten clones account for approximately 10% of the sample.

This clonotype came up a few times. Its binding antigen is unknown. Base qualities are not at hand, and no much larger clone is one base apart. Systemically healthy Caucasian individuals from Russia, roughly 40 in total and aged about 6 to 100 years, were included as donors. Approximately 9.3 milliliters of peripheral blood were drawn from each donor into EDTA-treated Vacutainer tubes. Ficoll-Paque density-gradient centrifugation was used to isolate PBMCs, with at least 6 million obtained per sample. Trizol reagent was used to extract total RNA from PBMCs, with at least 5.5 micrograms per sample. For every donor, flow cytometry on a PBMC aliquot measured the percentage of naive CD45RAhigh/CD27high T cells. What the authors observed across the whole study: Because the CMV infection status of the donors was unknown, age-related changes in expanded clonotypes may potentially have been confounded. As age increased, observed TCR beta diversity per million T cells dropped in a roughly linear way, and a significant reduction was already evident by age 40. Conclusive comparison of naive and antigen-experienced compartments was prevented by the profiling of bulk unsorted PBMCs. There was a strong correlation between observed TCR beta diversity and the percentage of naive T cells measured by flow cytometry. Compared with the aged group, the long-lived group had more naive CD4+ T cells, fewer expanded clones and increased TCR diversity, suggesting age selection. Estimates of total diversity from one million sequenced T cells were regarded as lower bounds and underestimates.

This receptor was obtained from a woman under 40 in good health. The rearrangement combines TRBV13 with TRBJ1-1; the D gene is not confidently resolved. Sequenced material: blood. The nucleotide sequence is TGTGCCAGCAGCCCCGAGTTGGTCACTGAAGCTTTCTTT. It codes for CASSPELVTEAFF.